This T cell receptor beta chain was sequenced in a study of blood T cell repertoires in COVID-19. About the research overall: The origin of the acute and convalescent COVID-19 samples was the United States, Italy and Spain.

Some clones are missing from TCRdb's copy, which holds only in-frame ones; the method was immunoSEQ multiplex PCR. The table has about 180,000 clones, around 80% seen once. The CDR3 spans 13 residues. CDR1 is KGHDR, CDR2 SFDVKD, per germline. V was trimmed by 5 bases and J by 7 bases, leaving 13 bases between them. The TCR sequence derives from a woman older than 75 with COVID-19, enrolled during active disease. Sequencing used peripheral blood. The chain employs TRBV24-1 and TRBJ1-2; no firm D call. CDR3 DNA: TGTGCCACCAGTGCACTAGGAGAACCTGGCTACACCTTC. Translating it yields CATSALGEPGYTF.